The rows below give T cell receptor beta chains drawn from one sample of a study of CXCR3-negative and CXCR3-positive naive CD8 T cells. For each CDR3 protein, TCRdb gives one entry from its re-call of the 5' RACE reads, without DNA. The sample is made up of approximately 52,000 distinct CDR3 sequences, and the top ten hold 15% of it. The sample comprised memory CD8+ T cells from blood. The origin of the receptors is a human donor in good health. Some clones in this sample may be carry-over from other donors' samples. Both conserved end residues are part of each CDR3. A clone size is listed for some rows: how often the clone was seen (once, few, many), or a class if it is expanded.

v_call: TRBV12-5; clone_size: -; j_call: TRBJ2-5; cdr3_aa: CASAGQDLGSQYF
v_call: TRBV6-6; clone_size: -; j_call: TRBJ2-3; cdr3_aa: CASSYLTAGGSDTQYF
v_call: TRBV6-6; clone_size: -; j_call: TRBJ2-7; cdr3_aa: CASSYTGRGEQYF
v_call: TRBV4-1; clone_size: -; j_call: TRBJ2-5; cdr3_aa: CASSQEGALRETQYF
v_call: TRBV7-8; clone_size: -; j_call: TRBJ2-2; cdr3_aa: CASSLFTGSGSGYAGELFF
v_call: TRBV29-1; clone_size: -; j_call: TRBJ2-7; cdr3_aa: CSVGQDFEQYF
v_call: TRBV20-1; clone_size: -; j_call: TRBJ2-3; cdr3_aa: CSARESPTSTDTQYF
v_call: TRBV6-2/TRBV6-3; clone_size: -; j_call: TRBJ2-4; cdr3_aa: CASSYSEQGGNIQYF
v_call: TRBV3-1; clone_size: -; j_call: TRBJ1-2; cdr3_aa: CASSQDGQANYGYTF
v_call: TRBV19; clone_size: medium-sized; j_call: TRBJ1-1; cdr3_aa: CASSLANTEAFF
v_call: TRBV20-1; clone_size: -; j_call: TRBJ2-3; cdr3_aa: CSATDSTDTQYF
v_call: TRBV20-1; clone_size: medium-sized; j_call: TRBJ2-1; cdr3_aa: CSAHSSGGSYNEQFF
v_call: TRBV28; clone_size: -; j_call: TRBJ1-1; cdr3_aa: CASSYGTSVAEAFF
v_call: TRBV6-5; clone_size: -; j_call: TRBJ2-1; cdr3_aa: CASRETGQGDNEQFF
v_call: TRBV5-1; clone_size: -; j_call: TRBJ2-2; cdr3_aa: CASRSSGGYTGELFF
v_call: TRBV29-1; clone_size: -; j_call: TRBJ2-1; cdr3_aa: CSVEGDGYNEQFF
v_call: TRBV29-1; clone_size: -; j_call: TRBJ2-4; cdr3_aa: CSVVVVAKNIQYF
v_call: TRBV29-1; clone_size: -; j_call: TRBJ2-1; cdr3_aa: CSVEGAVYNEQFF
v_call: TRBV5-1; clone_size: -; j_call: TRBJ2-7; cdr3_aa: CASSSRGSGYEQYF
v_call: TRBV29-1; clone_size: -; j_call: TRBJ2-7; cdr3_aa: CSVQGLATLYEQYF
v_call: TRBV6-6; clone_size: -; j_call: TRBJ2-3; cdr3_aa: CASTIRTPRGDTQYF
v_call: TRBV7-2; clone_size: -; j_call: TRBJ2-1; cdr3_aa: CASSFRTSGRGEQFF
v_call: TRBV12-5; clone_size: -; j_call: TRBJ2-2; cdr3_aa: CASGLSGTGGTGELFF